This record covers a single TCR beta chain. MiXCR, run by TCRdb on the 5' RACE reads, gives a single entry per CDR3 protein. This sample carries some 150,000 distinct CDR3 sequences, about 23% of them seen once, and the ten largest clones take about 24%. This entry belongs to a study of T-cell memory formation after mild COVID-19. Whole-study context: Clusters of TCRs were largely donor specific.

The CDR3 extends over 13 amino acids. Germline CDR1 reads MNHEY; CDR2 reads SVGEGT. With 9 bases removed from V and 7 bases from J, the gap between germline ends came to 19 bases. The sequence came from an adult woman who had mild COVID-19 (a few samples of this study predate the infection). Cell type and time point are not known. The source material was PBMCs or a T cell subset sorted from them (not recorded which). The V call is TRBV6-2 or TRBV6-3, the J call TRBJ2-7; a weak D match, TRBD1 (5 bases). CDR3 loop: CASKERDAGEQYF. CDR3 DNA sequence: TGTGCCAGTAAGGAGCGTGACGCAGGGGAGCAGTACTTC.